This TCR beta chain was identified in a study of human T cells and chemical hapten exposure. Germline CDR1 reads MNHEY; CDR2 reads SVGEGT. The V gene lost 6 bases and the J gene lost 3 bases, with 17 bases spanning the gap. This CDR3 has 16 residues. Time point specified: pre-sensitization, week 0. Stated treatment: therapeutic diphenylcyclopropenone sensitization with weekly scalp DPC. The sample holds many counts of this clonotype. One entry per CDR3 protein results from TCRdb running MiXCR on the RACE reads. The sample contains more than 250,000 distinct CDR3 sequences, around 7.7% of which appear only once.

The TCR originated in a man aged 18-30 years with alopecia areata. Some clones in this sample may be carry-over from other donors' samples. The chain carries TRBV6-2 or TRBV6-3 and TRBJ2-2, with D uncertain. The sample was whole blood, taken in connection with sensitization to the hapten diphenylcyclopropenone (DPC). This CDR3 is CASSPGGVPDTGELFF. CDR3 bases: TGTGCCAGCAGCCCCGGTGGGGTACCGGACACCGGGGAGCTGTTTTTT.